The rows below give T cell receptor beta chains drawn from one sample of a study of molecular identifiers for immune sequencing clone quantification. TCRdb independently ran MiXCR on the PCR reads; one entry per CDR3 protein. The table includes approximately 680,000 distinct CDR3 sequences, 25% detected once. The source material was naive CD8+ T cells from blood, with Jurkat cell RNA spiked in. The origin of the receptors is a human donor in good health. Some libraries in this study had Jurkat cell RNA spiked in. Each CDR3 is given with its conserved first and last residue. The D gene is left open where the match is weak. Only part of the rows carry a size: once, few, many, or a class if the clone is expanded.

J | V | size | D | DNA | CDR3
TRBJ1-5 | TRBV6-5 | - | - | TGTGCCAGCAGTCCCCTCCAAGATCAGCCCCAGCATTTT | CASSPLQDQPQHF
TRBJ2-7 | TRBV5-1 | many | - | TGCGCCAGCAGCTTGGTCAAGAGCTCCTACGAGCAGTACTTC | CASSLVKSSYEQYF
TRBJ2-1 | TRBV29-1 | many | - | TGCAGCGTTGAAGAGGCCCCCCCCGGGAGTGGGCAGTTCTTC | CSVEEAPPGSGQFF
TRBJ2-6 | TRBV21-1 | many | - | TGTGCCAGCAGCAAAGACCCAACAGCCCGAAGCTCTGGGGCCAACGTCCTGACTTTC | CASSKDPTARSSGANVLTF
TRBJ1-1 | TRBV7-9 | many | - | TGTGCCAGCAGCTCTGGGACACAGAACACTGAAGCTTTCTTT | CASSSGTQNTEAFF
TRBJ2-5 | TRBV11-2 | many | - | TGTGCCAGCAGCTTAGGTTTTGCTGGGGGGATATGGCAAGAGACCCAGTACTTC | CASSLGFAGGIWQETQYF
TRBJ2-3 | TRBV7-2 | many | TRBD2 | TGTGCCAGCAGCTTAGTGGCGGGGGGGGCCACAGATACGCAGTATTTT | CASSLVAGGATDTQYF
TRBJ2-4 | TRBV4-1 | many | - | TGCGCCAGCAGCCAAGATAGGCTAGCAGGCATTCAGTACTTC | CASSQDRLAGIQYF
TRBJ2-5 | TRBV12-3/TRBV12-4 | many | - | TGTGCCAGCAGTTTGAAGCCCCGGGTCACCGGATGGGAGACCCAGTACTTC | CASSLKPRVTGWETQYF
TRBJ2-7 | TRBV20-1 | many | TRBD2 | TGCAGTGCTAGAGATCCTCAACTAGCGGGGGACCCCTACGAGCAGTACTTC | CSARDPQLAGDPYEQYF
TRBJ1-1 | TRBV7-8 | few | - | TGTGCCAGCAGCTTATCGAGGGGCGCATTCACTGAAGCTTTCTTT | CASSLSRGAFTEAFF
TRBJ2-1 | TRBV27 | - | - | TGTGCCAGCAGTTTGCCCCTTTCCCCGGTCGATGAGCGGTTCTTC | CASSLPLSPVDERFF
TRBJ2-5 | TRBV27 | - | - | TGTGCCAGCAGTTTATTTCTCGGCAAAGAGACCCAGTACTTC | CASSLFLGKETQYF
TRBJ2-2 | TRBV21-1 | many | - | - | CASSKKNVGLGTTGELFF
TRBJ2-7 | TRBV28 | few | - | TGTGCCAGCAGTTTATCGGACAGTCAGGCCGAGCAGTACTTC | CASSLSDSQAEQYF
TRBJ1-5 | TRBV28 | many | - | TGTGCCAGCAGGGACAAGTCCTACAATCAGCCCCAGCATTTT | CASRDKSYNQPQHF
TRBJ1-2 | TRBV12-3/TRBV12-4 | - | - | TGTGCCAGCAGTTCCGGGACGAACATCTATGGCTACACCTTC | CASSSGTNIYGYTF
TRBJ2-7 | TRBV6-5 | few | - | TGTGCCGGCAGTTACTTTCTTAGGGGCCTCGCCGAGCAGTACTTC | CAGSYFLRGLAEQYF
TRBJ2-7 | TRBV6-6 | many | TRBD2 | TGTGCCAGCAGTCTCGGGACTAGCGGGGGCTACGAGCAGTACTTC | CASSLGTSGGYEQYF
TRBJ2-3 | TRBV6-5 | many | TRBD2 | TGTGCCAGCAGCCCGCTAGCGGGAGGGTCAGATACGCAGTATTTT | CASSPLAGGSDTQYF
TRBJ2-1 | TRBV20-1 | once | TRBD2 | TGCAGTGCTAGAGATTTGGGACTAGCGGGGGAACTGCAGCTCTTC | CSARDLGLAGELQLF
TRBJ1-5 | TRBV5-4 | many | - | TGTGCCAGCAGCAAAGACAAGAATCAGCCCCAGCATTTT | CASSKDKNQPQHF
TRBJ2-7 | TRBV28 | - | - | TGTGCCAGCAGCACTCTGGGGAGCGAGCAGTACTTC | CASSTLGSEQYF
TRBJ1-4 | TRBV3-1 | few | - | TGTGCCAGCAGCCAAGGTATAGGACAGTTCGGTGAAAAACTGTTTTTT | CASSQGIGQFGEKLFF
TRBJ2-3 | TRBV15 | - | TRBD2 | TGTGCCGCCAGCATACAAAGCGGGACCACCAGCACAGATACGCAGTATTTT | CAASIQSGTTSTDTQYF
TRBJ2-7 | TRBV7-9 | many | TRBD1 | TGTGCCAGCAGCCCTAAAGGGACAGGACAATACGAGCAGTACTTC | CASSPKGTGQYEQYF
TRBJ1-6 | TRBV5-6 | - | TRBD1 | TGTGCCAGCAGCTGGGGGACAGGGGATTCACCCCTCCACTTT | CASSWGTGDSPLHF
TRBJ2-3 | TRBV12-5 | many | TRBD2 | TGTGCTAGTGGTGTCGGGACTAGCGGCACAGATACGCAGTATTTT | CASGVGTSGTDTQYF
TRBJ2-3 | TRBV28 | many | TRBD1 | TGTGCCAGCAGTTTCTATCAGGGGGTGGATACGCAGTATTTT | CASSFYQGVDTQYF
TRBJ1-1 | TRBV7-3 | few | - | TGTGCCAGCACCTTGGGGGGGGGATGGACTGAAGCTTTCTTT | CASTLGGGWTEAFF
TRBJ2-7 | TRBV20-1 | many | TRBD1 | TGCAGTGTCAGGGGGTCAGCCACCTACGAGCAGTACTTC | CSVRGSATYEQYF
TRBJ1-4 | TRBV28 | many | - | TGTGCCAGCAGTTTCCCCGAGCGGGGGCGGTCTAATGAAAAACTGTTTTTT | CASSFPERGRSNEKLFF
TRBJ1-1 | TRBV4-1 | many | - | TGCGCCAGCAGCAAAGGGCAGGGGATCACTGAAGCTTTCTTT | CASSKGQGITEAFF
TRBJ1-4 | TRBV12-5 | - | - | TGTGCTAGTGGCGGGGATTTCGCAGCTAATGTAGAACTGTTTTTT | CASGGDFAANVELFF
TRBJ2-5 | TRBV4-1 | - | TRBD2 | TGCGCCAGCAGGGCATTGGGACTAGCCCAAGAGACCCAGTACTTC | CASRALGLAQETQYF
TRBJ2-7 | TRBV7-3 | - | - | TGTCCGAGCAGCTTAGATGCCGGTTCCTACGAGCAGTACTTC | CPSSLDAGSYEQYF
TRBJ2-7 | TRBV11-2 | few | - | TGTGCCAGCAGCTTAGACCCAGGATCGCCCTACGAGCAGTACTTC | CASSLDPGSPYEQYF
TRBJ1-1 | TRBV20-1 | many | TRBD1 | TGCAGTGCTAGAGAACGGGACAGGGCTCGCATGAACACTGAAGCTTTCTTT | CSARERDRARMNTEAFF
TRBJ1-5 | TRBV19 | - | TRBD1 | TGTGCCAGTAGTATCATCAGGGGGCATCAGCCCCAGCATTTT | CASSIIRGHQPQHF
TRBJ2-7 | TRBV20-1 | few | TRBD1 | TGCAGTGCTAGTTCCTTGGACTACGGGACAGGGGATTTCGAGCAGTACTTC | CSASSLDYGTGDFEQYF
TRBJ2-7 | TRBV4-3 | few | - | TGCGCCAGCAGCCAAGAGAATAGCGGCAACTACGAGCAGTACTTC | CASSQENSGNYEQYF
TRBJ1-5 | TRBV7-2 | - | TRBD1 | TGTGCCAGCAGCCTAGGACAGGGGAATCCGCCCCAGCATTTT | CASSLGQGNPPQHF
TRBJ2-7 | TRBV5-4 | many | TRBD1 | TGTGCCAGCAGCTTTAGGACAGGGGCCGAGCAGTACTTC | CASSFRTGAEQYF
TRBJ2-2 | TRBV4-3 | - | - | TGCGCCAGCAGCCAAGATTCTCCGGCATCAGATTCCACCGGGGAGCTGTTTTTT | CASSQDSPASDSTGELFF
TRBJ2-7 | TRBV7-2 | many | TRBD2 | TGTGCCAGCAGCTTATTGACTAGCAGAGAGCAGTACTTC | CASSLLTSREQYF
TRBJ2-7 | TRBV29-1 | many | - | TGCAGCGGAGTTATGTTGGGGGCCGAGCAGTACTTC | CSGVMLGAEQYF
TRBJ2-4 | TRBV6-1 | few | TRBD1 | TGTGCCAGCAGTGACGGACAGGGGGCCAAAAACATTCAGTACTTC | CASSDGQGAKNIQYF
TRBJ2-2 | TRBV6-1 | few | TRBD1 | TGTGCCAGCAGTCAGAACAGGGGCCCCACCGGGGAGCTGTTTTTT | CASSQNRGPTGELFF
TRBJ1-1 | TRBV5-1 | many | - | TGCGCCAGCAGCTTGGAGAACCCAAACACTGAAGCTTTCTTT | CASSLENPNTEAFF
TRBJ1-4 | TRBV6-5 | - | TRBD1 | TGTGCCAGCAGACCGGGGACAGGGGATGAAAAACTGTTTTTT | CASRPGTGDEKLFF
TRBJ2-4 | TRBV4-3 | many | - | TGCGCCAGCAGTAAGGGGTTACAGGGAGGTCCTCTAGCCAAAAACATTCAGTACTTC | CASSKGLQGGPLAKNIQYF
TRBJ1-4 | TRBV4-1 | few | - | TGCGCCAGCAGCCAAGAACCCCCCGCTGCAACTAATGAAAAACTGTTTTTT | CASSQEPPAATNEKLFF
TRBJ2-7 | TRBV13 | - | TRBD2 | TGTGCCAGCAGGCTATACGGTGGTTCTAGCGGGAGCTACGAGCAGTACTTC | CASRLYGGSSGSYEQYF
TRBJ2-6 | TRBV20-1 | few | - | TGCAGTGCTGAGAGTTGGGAATCTGGGGCCAACGTCCTGACTTTC | CSAESWESGANVLTF